One and the same sample provided the 30 T cell receptor beta chains below, sequenced in a study of cytomegalovirus exposure and HLA in healthy donors. Produced via immunoSEQ multiplex PCR; TCRdb's table is partial and in-frame only. There are some 150,000 clones in the sample; 86% occur only once, and about 2.2% lies in the top ten. The specimen was PBMCs. The receptors shown here come from a human donor in good health.

The rearrangement joins TRBV5-4 to TRBJ1-1; 7 positions match TRBD1. There are 15 residues in the CDR3. Unmatched junction bases numbered 8, after V lost 4 bases and J lost 2 bases. Germline V gene data show CDR1 as SGHNT and CDR2 as YYREEE (reference sequence). CDR3 nucleotides: TGTGCCAGCAGCCTTGGGACAGCCCGAAACACTGAAGCTTTCTTT. It yields the protein CASSLGTARNTEAFF.

V and J are TRBV6-1 and TRBJ1-1; D is ambiguous. The CDR3 extends over 14 amino acids. Trimming shortened V by 5 bases and J by 4 bases, and 14 bases separated the two germline ends. CDR1 is MNHNS, CDR2 SASEGT, per germline. The CDR3 protein is CASSREAGITEAFF. The CDR3, as DNA: TGTGCCAGCAGTAGGGAAGCGGGGATCACTGAAGCTTTCTTT.

In this sample, this clone turned up a few times. The chain joins TRBV29-1 to TRBJ1-1; TRBD1 matches 7 bases. J lost 1 base, V lost 5 bases, and 4 bases had no gene match. Looked up from germline, CDR1 is SQVTM and CDR2 is ANQGSEA. This CDR3 has 13 amino acids. The CDR3 here is CSVSQGENTEAFF. CDR3 DNA: TGCAGCGTTAGTCAGGGGGAGAACACTGAAGCTTTCTTT.

This clone has only one observation. Other DNA sequences in the sample encode the same CDR3. The V gene is TRBV5-6, the J gene TRBJ1-2; 8 bases map to TRBD1. With 0 bases clipped from V and 2 bases from J, the junction kept 0 bases outside the gene matches. This CDR3 spans 14 amino acids. Per germline, CDR1 SGHDT and CDR2 YYEEEE. CDR3 sequence reads: CASSLGQGNYGYTF. CDR3 coding DNA: TGTGCCAGCAGCTTGGGACAGGGGAACTATGGCTACACCTTC.

The chain is built from TRBV29-1 and TRBJ1-1; D remains ambiguous. This CDR3 contains 13 residues. CDR1 and CDR2 (germline): SQVTM, ANQGSEA. V lost 6 bases and J lost 1, with 12 bases in between. CDR3: CSVRGVQNTEAFF. The CDR3 DNA sequence: TGCAGCGTGAGAGGTGTCCAGAACACTGAAGCTTTCTTT.

This chain connects TRBV19 to TRBJ2-7, with a weak D call TRBD1 (6 bases). In germline, CDR1 is LNHDA, CDR2 SQIVND (reference sequence). This CDR3 comprises 14 residues. V lost 6 bases to trimming and J lost 4 bases, with 16 bases between them. CDR3 amino acids: CASSFRGAIYEQYF. The CDR3 DNA reads as TGTGCCAGTAGCTTCAGGGGAGCGATTTACGAGCAGTACTTC.

This chain connects TRBV6-6 to TRBJ2-7, with 10 bases matching TRBD2. Germline-derived CDR1 and CDR2 are MNHNY and SVGAGI (reference sequence). CDR3 length: 16 residues. V gave up 6 bases and J gave up 3 bases; unmatched junction bases: 11. The CDR3 region is CASSYDERGGLYEQYF. In DNA form, the CDR3 reads TGTGCCAGCAGCTACGACGAGCGGGGGGGCCTCTACGAGCAGTACTTC.

This clone was observed a single time. V usage is TRBV10-3 and J usage is TRBJ1-6, with TRBD1 matching over 10 bases. There are 19 residues in the CDR3. Germline CDR1 and CDR2: ENHRY and SYGVKD. J was trimmed by 9 bases and V by 0 bases; bases with no gene match: 14. The CDR3 DNA reads TGTGCCATCAGTGAGTCGATCTTTAAGTGGGACAGGGGCTTTTCACCCCTCCACTTT. The encoded protein is CAISESIFKWDRGFSPLHF.

In its sample, this clone was seen a few times. The genes are TRBV18 and TRBJ1-6; 7 bases are a match to TRBD1. The ends lost 1 base at V and 3 bases at J; junction bases unmatched: 3. This CDR3 is 16 amino acids long. Germline loops: CDR1 KGHSH, CDR2 LQKENI. Written as DNA, the CDR3 is TGTGCCAGCTCACCACAGGGGGCTGGCTATAATTCACCCCTCCACTTT. Translation gives CASSPQGAGYNSPLHF.

The genes are TRBV4-1 and TRBJ1-1; no firm D call. CDR1 is MGHRA and CDR2 is YSYEKL in the germline V gene. Trimming pared 3 bases from V and 0 bases from J, leaving 14 bases between. This CDR3 region has 16 residues. The DNA of the CDR3 is TGCGCCAGCAGCCACTATGAGGGAAGGATGAACACTGAAGCTTTCTTT. This translates into CASSHYEGRMNTEAFF.

The chain carries TRBV19 and TRBJ2-1; tentative D call: TRBD2 (6 bases). In germline, CDR1 is LNHDA, CDR2 SQIVND (reference sequence). Trimming cost V 4 bases and J 9 bases, with 16 bases left between them. This CDR3 comprises 14 residues. The CDR3 DNA is TGTGCCAGTAGTACCCGGGGGAGGAACAGTGAGCAGTTCTTC. Amino acid sequence: CASSTRGRNSEQFF.

The genes are TRBV19 and TRBJ2-7; D may be TRBD1 (6 bases). The CDR3 runs 15 residues. Trimming pared 8 bases from V and 1 base from J, leaving 18 bases between. From germline, CDR1 is LNHDA and CDR2 SQIVND (reference sequence). The CDR3 DNA follows: TGTGCCAGTGCCCTAAAGAGAGGGGGATCCTACGAGCAGTACTTC. The encoded protein is CASALKRGGSYEQYF.

The genes are TRBV5-8 and TRBJ1-3; 7 nucleotides line up with TRBD1. V gave up 6 bases and J gave up 3 bases; unmatched junction bases: 12. Germline-derived CDR1 and CDR2 are SGHTS and YDEGEE. The CDR3 length is 16 residues. Written as DNA, the CDR3 is TGTGCCAGCACCTTCAGGACAGGTTGGGTTGGAAACACCATATATTTT. Amino acids: CASTFRTGWVGNTIYF. The full variable domain, in which reference TRBV5-8 and TRBJ1-3 provide the parts outside the CDR3, is EAGVTQSPTHLIKTRGQQATLRCSPISGHTSVYWYQQALGLGLQFLLWYDEGEERNRGNFPPRFSGRQFPNYSSELNVNALELEDSALYLCASTFRTGWVGNTIYFGEGSWLTVV.

The gene calls are TRBV28 and TRBJ2-5, with TRBD1 matching 8 bases. Unmatched junction bases numbered 11, after V lost 6 bases and J lost 5 bases. This CDR3 has 15 amino acids. Germline CDR1 MDHEN, CDR2 SYDVKM. The CDR3: CASRSWAGGSETQYF. The DNA of the CDR3 is TGTGCCAGCAGGAGTTGGGCAGGGGGCAGTGAGACCCAGTACTTC.

The genes are TRBV30 and TRBJ1-1; TRBD1 matches at 8 bases. Per germline, CDR1 GTSNPN and CDR2 SVGIG (reference sequence). Trimming took 1 base from V and 3 from J; bases not matched to a gene: 1. The CDR3 has 13 residues. The CDR3 region has the DNA TGTGCCTGGAGTGGACAGGGGTACACTGAAGCTTTCTTT. This translates into CAWSGQGYTEAFF.

This clone was observed once. Other DNA sequences of this sample code for an identical CDR3. J is TRBJ1-2 and V is TRBV6-1; D not certain. The germline V gene has CDR1 MNHNS and CDR2 SASEGT. Trimming took off 3 bases at V and 4 bases at J, with 6 bases between the two ends. The CDR3 runs 12 residues. CDR3 in amino acids: CASSDRGYGYTF. CDR3 coding DNA: TGTGCCAGCAGTGACCGGGGCTATGGCTACACCTTC.

The genes are TRBV7-9 and TRBJ1-6, with D unclear. Germline CDR1 and CDR2: SEHNR and FQNEAQ (reference sequence). CDR3 length equals 12 residues. V lost 4 bases, J lost 10 bases, and 8 bases lay in between. The CDR3 DNA is TGTGCCAGCAGCTCACCCTACTCACCCCTCCACTTT. This translates into CASSSPYSPLHF. Combining the CDR3 with reference TRBV7-9 and TRBJ1-6 gives the whole variable domain DTGVSQNPRHKITKRGQNVTFRCDPISEHNRLYWYRQTLGQGPEFLTYFQNEAQLEKSRLLSDRFSAERPKGSFSTLEIQRTEQGDSAMYLCASSSPYSPLHFGNGTRLTVT.

The chain uses TRBV5-1 and TRBJ1-2, with D hard to call. The germline gives CDR1 SGHRS, CDR2 YFSETQ. The CDR3 runs 18 residues. The V end lost 5 bases, the J end lost 3 bases, and 26 bases lay between the germline ends. The CDR3 region is CASRQRASPYTLDYGYTF. CDR3 DNA sequence: TGCGCCAGCAGACAGAGGGCATCACCTTATACACTTGACTATGGCTACACCTTC.

The chain couples TRBV18 to TRBJ1-1; D uncertain. The V gene lost 0 bases and the J gene lost 11 bases, with 10 bases spanning the gap. In germline, CDR1 is KGHSH, CDR2 LQKENI. This CDR3 is built from 12 residues. DNA of the CDR3: TGTGCCAGCTCACCACCACAAAGTCCTGCTTTCTTT. It translates to CASSPPQSPAFF.

In this sample, this clone turned up once. The chain has TRBV5-1 and TRBJ2-1, with D possibly TRBD2 on 6 matching bases. The CDR3 consists of 14 residues. Trimming left V 0 bases short and J 7 bases short, with 11 bases between. Germline lookup yields CDR1 SGHRS and CDR2 YFSETQ. CDR3 sequence (DNA): TGCGCCAGCAGCTTGGAGGCTAGCGTGAATGAGCAGTTCTTC. It codes for CASSLEASVNEQFF.

This sequence joins TRBV5-5 and TRBJ1-1; D is unclear. This CDR3 spans 13 amino acids. Germline-derived CDR1 and CDR2 are SGHKS and YYEKEE (reference sequence). The ends were cut back, 6 bases at V and 5 bases at J, with 14 bases in the middle. CDR3 region: CASILEPRTEAFF. The CDR3 nucleotides read TGTGCCAGCATTCTGGAACCGCGGACTGAAGCTTTCTTT.

The chain combines TRBV15 with TRBJ2-7, with 7 bases matching TRBD2. This CDR3 spans 15 amino acids. V shed 3 bases, J shed 7 bases, and the junction held 12 bases outside the gene matches. Germline V gene sequence: CDR1 LNHNV, CDR2 YYDKDF (reference sequence). In nucleotides, the CDR3 is TGTGCCACCAGCAGCGAGCGGGACCTCCCGGGGGAGCAGTACTTC. It codes for CATSSERDLPGEQYF. The full variable domain, completed using reference TRBV15 and TRBJ2-7, is DAMVIQNPRYQVTQFGKPVTLSCSQTLNHNVMYWYQQKSSQAPKLLFHYYDKDFNNEADTPDNFQSRRPNTSFCFLDIRSPGLGDTAMYLCATSSERDLPGEQYFGPGTRLTVT.

This chain links TRBV14 with TRBJ2-7; D remains ambiguous. Trimming pared 1 base from V and 2 bases from J, leaving 12 bases between. CDR3 length: 15 residues. Germline assignment: CDR1 SGHDN and CDR2 FVKESK. The CDR3 bases are TGTGCCAGCAGCCAAGTGAGCAGGTCGACCTACGAGCAGTACTTC. Its translation is CASSQVSRSTYEQYF.

The CDR3 protein is CASSSETSGRSEQYF. The CDR3 DNA reads TGCGCCAGCAGCTCCGAGACTAGCGGGAGGAGCGAGCAGTACTTC. The V gene is TRBV5-1, the J gene TRBJ2-7; 13 bases align to TRBD2. Per germline, CDR1 SGHRS and CDR2 YFSETQ. J lost 6 bases, V lost 3 bases, and 6 bases had no gene match. The CDR3 extends over 15 amino acids.

V usage is TRBV2 and J usage is TRBJ2-2, with D uncertain. Trimming left V 3 bases short and J 4 bases short, with 9 bases between. Germline assignment: CDR1 SNHLY and CDR2 FYNNEI. The CDR3 loop spans 14 amino acids. The CDR3 sequence is CASSDGSTTGELFF. As DNA, the CDR3 is TGTGCCAGCAGTGACGGTAGCACCACCGGGGAGCTGTTTTTT.

The chain employs TRBV9 and TRBJ2-2, with TRBD1 matching 9 bases. In germline, CDR1 is SGDLS, CDR2 YYNGEE. The junction had 10 bases not matched to a gene; V was cut back by 1 base and J by 6 bases. This CDR3 has 17 residues. The CDR3 sequence: CASSVRPGQGKAGELFF. The DNA of the CDR3 is TGTGCCAGCAGCGTAAGGCCAGGACAGGGGAAGGCCGGGGAGCTGTTTTTT.

This clone was counted once. This sequence joins TRBV13 and TRBJ2-1, with a possible D match to TRBD2 (5 bases). Per germline, CDR1 PRHDT and CDR2 FYEKMQ (reference sequence). V was pared by 5 bases and J by 4 bases, with 21 bases between. This CDR3 region has 17 residues. Here the CDR3 DNA reads TGTGCCAGCAGCCGGACCATCGGTAGCGATACGTACAATGAGCAGTTCTTC. This encodes CASSRTIGSDTYNEQFF.

CDR3 region: CASSLFATGNGNTIYF. Here the CDR3 DNA reads TGTGCCAGCAGTCTGTTCGCGACAGGCAACGGAAACACCATATATTTT. The genes are TRBV28 and TRBJ1-3; perhaps TRBD1 as D (6 bases). The CDR3 contains 16 residues. Germline CDR1 is MDHEN and CDR2 is SYDVKM. Trimming left V 5 bases short and J 4 bases short, with 18 bases between.

The chain recombines TRBV19 with TRBJ1-2; 8 nucleotides align to TRBD1. The CDR3 has 15 residues. V dropped 6 bases and J dropped 7; count of bases not matched to a gene: 13. In germline, CDR1 is LNHDA, CDR2 SQIVND (reference sequence). The CDR3 bases are TGTGCCAGTAGCCTTCCCCAGGGGGCGGACGGTGGCTACACCTTC. This encodes CASSLPQGADGGYTF.

The J gene is TRBJ2-3, the V gene TRBV27; possible D gene TRBD1, 6 bases. This CDR3 contains 15 residues. Germline lookup yields CDR1 MNHEY and CDR2 SMNVEV (reference sequence). With 5 bases removed from V and 4 bases from J, the gap between germline ends came to 16 bases. The CDR3 loop is CASSRKGVWADTQYF. The CDR3 DNA is TGTGCCAGCAGTAGGAAGGGGGTTTGGGCAGATACGCAGTATTTT.